The TCR beta chain described here comes from a study of vaccination and CD4 T cells after COVID-19. Overall study context: Cells were stimulated with overlapping spike peptide pools from SARS-CoV-2, HCoV-NL63, HCoV-OC43 and HCoV-229E.

An Oncomine TCR Beta short-read assay was used to sequence the DNA from cultured CD4+ T cells. From cultured CD4+ T cells, genomic DNA was extracted. TCRdb reprocessed the PCR reads with MiXCR, giving one entry per CDR3 protein. The sample lists more than 9,000 distinct CDR3 sequences; 45% to 50% were seen once. Treatment meaning: roughly 10-day PBMC culture with coronavirus spike peptide pools or control peptides (ViraFEST assay). The ViraFEST method relied on peptide pools to expand antigen-specific T cells, followed by TCR sequencing. CDR1 MDHEN and CDR2 SYDVKM come from the germline V gene. CDR3 size: 14 residues. Trimming stripped 7 bases from V and 8 bases from J, with 20 bases between. To note about this clonotype: What it recognizes is unknown.

This TCR was recovered from a human donor who had recovered from COVID-19. Sample: CD4+ T cells from blood, cultured in vitro. The rearrangement uses TRBV28 and TRBJ1-2; D not certain. This chain's CDR3 is CASTPSGQPRGYTF. The CDR3 DNA is TGTGCCAGCACCCCCAGTGGGCAGCCGAGAGGCTACACCTTC.